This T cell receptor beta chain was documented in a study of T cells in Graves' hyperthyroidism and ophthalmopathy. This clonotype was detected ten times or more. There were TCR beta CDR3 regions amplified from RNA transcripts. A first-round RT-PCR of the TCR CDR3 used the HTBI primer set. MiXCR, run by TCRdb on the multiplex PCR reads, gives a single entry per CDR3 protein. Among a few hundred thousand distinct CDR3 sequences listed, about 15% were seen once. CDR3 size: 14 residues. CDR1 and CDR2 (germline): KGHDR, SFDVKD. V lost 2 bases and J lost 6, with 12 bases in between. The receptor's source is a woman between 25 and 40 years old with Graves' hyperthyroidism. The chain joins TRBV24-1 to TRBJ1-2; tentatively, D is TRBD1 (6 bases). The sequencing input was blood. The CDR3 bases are TGTGCCACCAGTGATTCGGGACAAGCGCATGGCTACACCTTC. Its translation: CATSDSGQAHGYTF.